Following are 25 T cell receptor beta chains from one sample sequenced in a study of T-cell memory formation after mild COVID-19. TCRdb analysed the 5' RACE reads with MiXCR anew, one entry per CDR3 protein. The top ten clones hold roughly 8.1% of a sample with about 560,000 distinct CDR3 sequences, less than 25% of them seen once. Material for sequencing was PBMCs or a T cell subset sorted from them (not recorded which). These receptor sequences come from an adult woman who had mild COVID-19 (a few samples of this study predate the infection). Cell type and time point are not known.

The genes are TRBV20-1 and TRBJ2-7; a possible D gene is TRBD2 (5 bases). Germline CDR1 and CDR2: DFQATT and SNEGSKA (reference sequence). Trimming pared 5 bases from V and 10 bases from J, leaving 15 bases between. The CDR3 runs to 11 residues. Here the CDR3 reads CSAERAPGQYF. Written as DNA, the CDR3 is TGCAGTGCTGAGAGGGCCCCGGGTCAGTACTTC.

The chain couples TRBV14 to TRBJ1-2, with D unresolved. The V gene lost 3 bases and the J gene lost 9 bases, with 14 bases spanning the gap. This CDR3 contains 13 residues. CDR1 and CDR2 (germline): SGHDN, FVKESK. Here the CDR3 DNA reads TGTGCCAGCAGCCAGGACCCTGGCAACAGCTACACCTTC. It encodes CASSQDPGNSYTF.

This sequence joins TRBV6-6 and TRBJ1-4; D may be TRBD1 (5 bases). The V gene lost 2 bases and the J gene lost 11 bases, with 12 bases spanning the gap. The CDR3 spans 13 residues. Germline V gives CDR1 MNHNY, CDR2 SVGAGI (reference sequence). CDR3 in DNA: TGTGCCAGCAGTTACCCGACAGTTGAGAAACTGTTTTTT. Protein: CASSYPTVEKLFF.

For this clonotype: Compared with germline, one end of the junction differs, possibly owing to a read error. V and J are TRBV12-3 or TRBV12-4 and TRBJ1-2; D remains unclear. The CDR3 contains 11 residues. The chain's CDR3 is CASSSGVAGSF. The CDR3 nucleotides are TGTGCCAGCAGTTCCGGGGTTGCGGGCTCCTTC.

The chain uses TRBV7-3 and TRBJ2-1; D remains ambiguous. The CDR3 totals 13 residues. The V end lost 3 bases, the J end lost 7 bases, and 10 bases lay between the germline ends. The germline V gene encodes CDR1 SGHTA and CDR2 FQGTGA. CDR3 nucleotides: TGTGCCAGCAGCTTGAGTATCGGGAATGAGCAGTTCTTC. Its translation is CASSLSIGNEQFF. Using reference TRBV7-3 and TRBJ2-1 for the parts outside the CDR3, the full variable domain is GAGVSQTPSNKVTEKGKYVELRCDPISGHTALYWYRQSLGQGPEFLIYFQGTGAADDSGLPNDRFFAVRPEGSVSTLKIQRTERGDSAVYLCASSLSIGNEQFFGPGTRLTVL.

This sequence joins TRBV15 and TRBJ2-7; D is possibly TRBD1 (6 bases). The CDR3 has 16 residues. Trimming cost V 2 bases and J 0 bases, with 14 bases left between them. The germline gives CDR1 LNHNV, CDR2 YYDKDF (reference sequence). The CDR3 DNA reads as TGTGCCACCAGCAGACTCACGACAGGAACCTCCTACGAGCAGTACTTC. Amino acids: CATSRLTTGTSYEQYF.

This chain joins TRBV9 and TRBJ1-4; D ambiguous. Germline V gives CDR1 SGDLS, CDR2 YYNGEE. Trimming shortened V by 2 bases and J by 5 bases, and 10 bases separated the two germline ends. The CDR3 is 14 residues long. In DNA form, the CDR3 reads TGTGCCAGCAGCGTTGGAGGGTGGAATGAAAAACTGTTTTTT. Amino acid sequence: CASSVGGWNEKLFF.

This clonotype was observed a handful of times. The chain links TRBV27 to TRBJ1-1; 7 nucleotides agree with TRBD1. From germline, CDR1 is MNHEY and CDR2 SMNVEV (reference sequence). Trimming cost V 7 bases and J 3 bases; bases outside gene matches: 17. This CDR3 has 17 amino acids. The chain's CDR3 is CASNPARQGGLDTEAFF. CDR3 nucleotides: TGTGCCAGCAACCCCGCTCGACAGGGAGGGTTGGACACTGAAGCTTTCTTT.

The chain has TRBV24-1 and TRBJ2-7; D is ambiguous. The V end was cut by 5 bases, the J end by 2 bases, with 9 bases between. The CDR3 extends over 13 amino acids. Germline V CDR1 and CDR2: KGHDR, SFDVKD. The CDR3 bases are TGTGCCACCAGTGCGGATAGCACCTACGAGCAGTACTTC. Translating gives CATSADSTYEQYF.

This clonotype occurred a few times. This chain joins TRBV20-1 and TRBJ1-1; 8 nucleotides align to TRBD1. The CDR3 covers 14 residues. CDR1 is DFQATT, CDR2 SNEGSKA, per germline (reference sequence). V was clipped by 3 bases and J by 3 bases; unmatched bases: 6. DNA for the CDR3: TGCAGTGCTAGGCGACAGGGGTTGGACACTGAAGCTTTCTTT. Protein: CSARRQGLDTEAFF.

The chain couples TRBV3-1 to TRBJ2-7, with 7 positions matching TRBD2. CDR1 and CDR2 from the germline V gene are LGHDT and YNNKEL (reference sequence). This CDR3 has 15 residues. The J segment lost 4 bases and the V segment lost 2 bases, leaving 8 bases of the junction unmatched. CDR3 bases: TGTGCCAGCAGCCAAAAAGGCGGGAGAACGTACGAGCAGTACTTC. Its translation is CASSQKGGRTYEQYF.

This clonotype was seen more than once but under ten times. The chain recombines TRBV7-6 with TRBJ2-7, with 8 bases lining up with TRBD2. The V gene end was trimmed by 5 bases and the J gene end by 3 bases; junction bases not matched to a gene: 12. The CDR3 runs 16 residues. Germline CDR1 reads SGHVS; CDR2 reads FNYEAQ. The CDR3 DNA is TGTGCCAGCAGCGGAGACGGGGGGGAGGAGAGCTACGAGCAGTACTTC. Protein product: CASSGDGGEESYEQYF.

This clonotype has just a few counts. V and J are TRBV12-3 or TRBV12-4 and TRBJ2-2, with D tentatively TRBD1 (6 bases). This CDR3 is built from 13 residues. V was trimmed by 7 bases and J by 8 bases, leaving 14 bases between them. CDR3 loop: CASKRDTLGELFF. The CDR3 nucleotides are TGTGCCAGCAAGAGGGACACCTTGGGGGAGCTGTTTTTT.

Here the CDR3 reads CASSPEGGGTEAFF. CDR3 DNA sequence: TGTGCCAGCAGCCCGGAGGGGGGTGGCACTGAAGCTTTCTTT. The genes are TRBV7-9 and TRBJ1-1, with D perhaps matching TRBD1 (6 bases). From germline, CDR1 is SEHNR and CDR2 FQNEAQ (reference sequence). V lost 5 bases and J lost 4, with 14 bases in between. The CDR3 length is 14 residues.

The gene calls are TRBV7-3 and TRBJ1-2, with 9 bases aligning to TRBD1. The CDR3 is 15 amino acids. V was pared by 5 bases and J by 4 bases, with 8 bases of the junction left unmatched. Germline CDR1 reads SGHTA; CDR2 reads FQGTGA. DNA for the CDR3: TGTGCCAGCAGCCTTGGACAGGGGCCCTCCTATGGCTACACCTTC. It yields the protein CASSLGQGPSYGYTF. Drawing the rest from reference TRBV7-3 and TRBJ1-2, the complete variable domain is GAGVSQTPSNKVTEKGKYVELRCDPISGHTALYWYRQSLGQGPEFLIYFQGTGAADDSGLPNDRFFAVRPEGSVSTLKIQRTERGDSAVYLCASSLGQGPSYGYTFGSGTRLTVV.

The genes are TRBV2 and TRBJ2-7; 8 bases fit TRBD1. Germline V gives CDR1 SNHLY, CDR2 FYNNEI. V dropped 8 bases and J dropped 3; count of bases not matched to a gene: 6. There are 13 residues in the CDR3. The CDR3 spells CASGTGGNYEQYF. In nucleotides, the CDR3 is TGTGCCAGCGGTACAGGGGGTAACTACGAGCAGTACTTC.

For the CDR3, the DNA is TGTGCCAGCAGCTTTGAGACGGGCCAGCCCTTATCAGAGACCCAGTACTTC. It specifies CASSFETGQPLSETQYF. The gene calls are TRBV5-6 and TRBJ2-5; D uncertain. The CDR3 is 17 residues long. In germline, CDR1 is SGHDT, CDR2 YYEEEE. V was trimmed by 2 bases and J by 4 bases, leaving 21 bases between them.

This clonotype was counted between two and nine times. The rearrangement links TRBV24-1 to TRBJ2-1, with TRBD2 identical over 12 bases. V gave up 3 bases and J gave up 6 bases; unmatched junction bases: 5. Germline V CDR1 and CDR2: KGHDR, SFDVKD. The CDR3 contains 16 residues. The CDR3: CATSDLGTSGRNEQFF. For the CDR3, the DNA is TGTGCCACCAGTGATCTCGGGACTAGCGGGCGCAATGAGCAGTTCTTC.

This clonotype was seen a few times. V usage is TRBV12-3 or TRBV12-4 and J usage is TRBJ1-1; 9 bases match TRBD1. CDR3 length: 13 amino acids. The V and J ends lost 8 bases and 3 bases, in that order; junction bases with no gene match: 4. The chain's CDR3 is CASATGGYTEAFF. The CDR3 nucleotides are TGTGCCAGCGCGACAGGGGGTTACACTGAAGCTTTCTTT.

This clonotype was seen a few times. This sequence joins TRBV7-9 and TRBJ2-5; 8 nucleotides align to TRBD2. The CDR3 contains 14 residues. In germline, CDR1 is SEHNR, CDR2 FQNEAQ (reference sequence). Trimming took 5 bases from V and 1 from J; bases not matched to a gene: 3. CDR3 in amino acids: CASSRAGVQETQYF. CDR3 sequence (DNA): TGTGCCAGCAGCCGAGCGGGAGTCCAAGAGACCCAGTACTTC.

This clonotype was detected a few times. The chain joins TRBV6-5 to TRBJ2-3; 7 nucleotides match TRBD2. The V gene end was trimmed by 6 bases and the J gene end by 0 bases; junction bases not matched to a gene: 6. CDR3 length: 15 residues. The V gene's germline CDR1 is MNHEY and CDR2 SVGAGI. The CDR3 reads CASRRISGSTDTQYF. The CDR3 DNA follows: TGTGCCAGCAGGAGAATTAGCGGGAGCACAGATACGCAGTATTTT.

In its sample, this clonotype was seen once. V and J are TRBV30 and TRBJ2-5; maybe TRBD2 (6 bases). The CDR3 runs 13 residues. V lost 3 bases and J lost 7, with 15 bases in between. Looked up from germline, CDR1 is GTSNPN and CDR2 is SVGIG (reference sequence). Written as DNA, the CDR3 is TGTGCCTGGAGATGGGACTCCCGGGCGACCCAGTACTTC. It translates to CAWRWDSRATQYF. Supplemented by reference TRBV30 and TRBJ2-5, the full variable domain reads SQTIHQWPATLVQPVGSPLSLECTVEGTSNPNLYWYRQAAGRGLQLLFYSVGIGQISSEVPQNLSASRPQDRQFILSSKKLLLSDSGFYLCAWRWDSRATQYFGPGTRLLVL.

This chain connects TRBV27 to TRBJ1-1; D is unclear. Trimming shortened V by 6 bases and J by 0 bases, and 17 bases separated the two germline ends. Per the germline V gene, CDR1 is MNHEY and CDR2 is SMNVEV (reference sequence). This CDR3 is built from 16 residues. Here the CDR3 reads CASSHPGQTLNTEAFF. CDR3 DNA sequence: TGTGCCAGCAGCCATCCGGGCCAGACCCTGAACACTGAAGCTTTCTTT.

This clonotype was detected many times. The V and J genes are TRBV12-3 or TRBV12-4 and TRBJ1-1, with TRBD1 identical over 7 bases. This CDR3 has 16 amino acids. The junction had 8 bases not matched to a gene; V was cut back by 4 bases and J by 0 bases. The DNA of the CDR3 is TGTGCCAGCAGTTCCTATCTGGGACAGATGAACACTGAAGCTTTCTTT. It codes for CASSSYLGQMNTEAFF.

The V gene is TRBV6-6, the J gene TRBJ2-7; D is possibly TRBD1 or TRBD2 (7 bases each). The CDR3 has 19 residues. Germline V gene data show CDR1 as MNHNY and CDR2 as SVGAGI (reference sequence). V lost 0 bases to trimming and J lost 0 bases, with 21 bases between them. The CDR3 coding sequence is TGTGCCAGCAGTTACTCGAAGGGGGCGGGGGAGCCGAGCTCCTACGAGCAGTACTTC. Amino acids: CASSYSKGAGEPSSYEQYF.